These T cell receptor beta chains were read from a single sample in a study of blood T cell repertoires in COVID-19. Measured with immunoSEQ multiplex PCR; TCRdb has only the in-frame clones, and not every one. The sample carries just under 300,000 clones, around 86% recorded once. Sequencing used peripheral blood. The receptor source for this set is a man aged 70 or older with acute or convalescent COVID-19. Each CDR3 is given with its conserved first and last residue. D genes are given only for firm matches. Clone size is stated in some rows and not others, as once, few, many or a class when expanded.

>TRBJ2-1|TRBV4-1|.|.
TGCGCCAGCAGCTCCGCCGGGGTCTCCTACAATGAGCAGTTCTTC
CASSSAGVSYNEQFF
>TRBJ2-7|TRBV5-1|.|TRBD1
TGCGCCAGCAGCTGGGGACAGGGAGGAGGATCCTACGAGCAGTACTTC
CASSWGQGGGSYEQYF
>TRBJ2-6|TRBV2|.|TRBD1
TGTGCCAGCAGTAAAGGGGGCGTAGCTGGGGCCAACGTCCTGACTTTC
CASSKGGVAGANVLTF
>TRBJ1-1|TRBV28|.|.
TGTGCCAGCAGCCTCTCTTTCTCAGGGGAACAGATTAACACTGAAGCTTTCTTT
CASSLSFSGEQINTEAFF
>TRBJ2-7|TRBV11-2|.|.
TGTGCCAGCAGCTTAGTTGGGTCAGGGATGGGTGCAGGCTACGAGCAGTACTTC
CASSLVGSGMGAGYEQYF
>TRBJ2-5|TRBV5-1|.|TRBD1
TGCGCCAGCAGCTTAGGGACAGATCGTACAGAGACCCAGTACTTC
CASSLGTDRTETQYF
>TRBJ1-2|TRBV28|.|.
TGTGCCAGCACTTCCCCGGGGGTTAACTATGGCTACACCTTC
CASTSPGVNYGYTF
>TRBJ2-7|TRBV28|.|.
TGTGCCAGCAGTTTATTTGGGATGGCGGGGTCCTCCTACGAGCAGTACTTC
CASSLFGMAGSSYEQYF
>TRBJ1-5|TRBV2|.|TRBD1
TGTGCCAGCAAGCAGGGGCAGGGGGGCAATCAGCCCCAGCATTTT
CASKQGQGGNQPQHF
>TRBJ2-1|TRBV4-3|.|TRBD2
TGCGCCAGCAGCCAAGTGGGACTAGCGGGAGGCAATGAGCAGTTCTTC
CASSQVGLAGGNEQFF
>TRBJ2-2|TRBV18|.|TRBD1
TGTGCCAGCTCACCACGGCAGGGGGCTGCAACCGGGGAGCTGTTTTTT
CASSPRQGAATGELFF
>TRBJ2-7|TRBV5-1|.|TRBD2
TGCGCCAGCAGGCTAGCGGGAGGGCCCTTAACCTTC
CASRLAGGPLTF
>TRBJ1-2|TRBV15|.|.
TGTGCCACCAGCAGAGATGTTCCGGGGGGCGTAAACTATGGCTACACCTTC
CATSRDVPGGVNYGYTF
>TRBJ2-1|TRBV11-3|.|TRBD1
TGTGCCAGCAGCTCCCACGGGACAGGGGCGTACAATGAGCAGTTCTTC
CASSSHGTGAYNEQFF
>TRBJ2-5|TRBV19|.|TRBD2
TGTGCCAGTAGTATAGGACTAGCGCGCCAAGAGACCCAGTACTTC
CASSIGLARQETQYF
>TRBJ2-7|TRBV3-1/TRBV3-2|.|.
TGTGCCAGCAGCCAAGCACGGGGGACCTACGAGCAGTACTTC
CASSQARGTYEQYF
>TRBJ1-6|TRBV5-5|.|TRBD1
TGTGCCAGCAGCTTGAACCTTGGGACAGGGGTTTTTTCACCCCTCCACTTT
CASSLNLGTGVFSPLHF
>TRBJ1-2|TRBV7-9|.|TRBD1
TGTGCCAGCAGCTTAGTAGCCGGGACAGGGGGCCAAGGCTACACCTTC
CASSLVAGTGGQGYTF
>TRBJ2-5|TRBV11-3|.|TRBD1
TGTGCCAGCAGCTCAACAGGGGGGCGAGAGACCCAGTACTTC
CASSSTGGRETQYF
>TRBJ2-5|TRBV19|.|.
TGTGCCAGTAGCGGCGGACTGATTGAAGAGACCCAGTACTTC
CASSGGLIEETQYF
>TRBJ2-7|TRBV19|.|TRBD2
TGTGCCAGTAGTGCGGGACTAGCGGGAGGGACAACCTACGAGCAGTACTTC
CASSAGLAGGTTYEQYF
>TRBJ1-1|TRBV28|once|.
TGTGCCAGCAGCCAATGGGGGAGGCACTTGAACACTGAAGCTTTCTTT
CASSQWGRHLNTEAFF
>TRBJ1-2|TRBV5-6|.|.
TGTGCCAGCAGCTTGGCCCTTGGCGGACTCCTTGGCTACACCTTC
CASSLALGGLLGYTF
>TRBJ2-5|TRBV11-2|.|.
TGTGCCAGCAGCTTAGGGAGACAGCGACTTTACCAAGAGACCCAGTACTTC
CASSLGRQRLYQETQYF
>TRBJ2-7|TRBV10-3|few|TRBD1
TGTGCCATCAGTGCGGGAACGGACAGGGCCTACGAGCAGTACTTC
CAISAGTDRAYEQYF
>TRBJ2-1|TRBV10-1|.|TRBD2
TGCGCCAGCAGTGAAAGGGGACTACCTCCCAATGAGCAGTTCTTC
CASSERGLPPNEQFF
>TRBJ2-2|TRBV7-8|.|TRBD1
TGTGCCAGCAGTCCTGGGACAGCGAACACCGGGGAGCTGTTTTTT
CASSPGTANTGELFF
>TRBJ2-1|TRBV5-1|.|.
TGCGCCAGCAGCTTGAACTCGCCCTCCTACAATGAGCAGTTCTTC
CASSLNSPSYNEQFF
>TRBJ2-6|TRBV4-3|.|TRBD2
TGCGCCAGCAGCCTCCGACTAGCGGGAGGGCTGGGGGCCAACGTCCTGACTTTC
CASSLRLAGGLGANVLTF
>TRBJ2-2|TRBV7-2|.|.
TGTGCCAGCACCCCGGCGGGGACAGTTAACACCGGGGAGCTGTTTTTT
CASTPAGTVNTGELFF
>TRBJ1-2|TRBV4-3|.|.
TGCGCCAGCAGCCAAGACGGACACAGCTCTAACTATGGCTACACCTTC
CASSQDGHSSNYGYTF
>TRBJ2-7|TRBV19|.|.
TGTGCCAGTCGTGACAGGCTCTACTCCTACGAGCAGTACTTC
CASRDRLYSYEQYF
>TRBJ2-3|TRBV5-4|.|.
TGTGCCAGCGCCCTTGGGGGGGCCGGCACAGATACGCAGTATTTT
CASALGGAGTDTQYF
>TRBJ2-1|TRBV4-1|.|TRBD1
TGCGCCAGCACCCCCACTGGGACAGCCGACAATGATGAGCAGTTCTTC
CASTPTGTADNDEQFF
>TRBJ2-5|TRBV5-1|.|.
TGCGCCAGCAGCTTACAGGGCAGGGACAAAGAGACCCAGTACTTC
CASSLQGRDKETQYF